Listed below are T cell receptor beta chains from one sample, sequenced in a study of shared clonotypes between healthy human individuals. Sequencing used immunoSEQ multiplex PCR; TCRdb keeps in-frame clones, though not all of them. The sample includes fewer than 1.6 million clones, approximately 98.5% of them seen just once. Sequenced material: naive CD4+ T cells sorted from blood. The receptors originated from a young man in good health. Both conserved end residues are part of each CDR3. The D gene is left open where the match is weak. Size values are once, few and many counts, or a class for expanded clones, and some rows have none.

TRBV18	TRBD1	.	TRBJ2-7	15	TGTGCCAGCTCACCCCCCCGGGACAGCCACTACGAGCAGTACTTC	CASSPPRDSHYEQYF
TRBV29-1	.	.	TRBJ2-7	11	TGCAGCGCCGAAAATAGCTACGAGCAGTACTTC	CSAENSYEQYF
TRBV4-1	TRBD1	.	TRBJ2-7	16	TGCGCCAGCAGCCAAGGTCCCGGGACAGGGTATACCGAGCAGTACTTC	CASSQGPGTGYTEQYF
TRBV4-3	TRBD1	.	TRBJ2-6	18	TGCGCCAGCAGCCACTACAGGGGCCCCACGTCTGGGGCCAACGTCCTGACTTTC	CASSHYRGPTSGANVLTF
TRBV28	.	.	TRBJ2-4	15	TGTGCCACCCTCGGGTCCGACGAAGCCAAAAACATTCAGTACTTC	CATLGSDEAKNIQYF
TRBV20-1	.	.	TRBJ2-1	11	TGCAGTGCTAGAGATAGACTAGAACAGTTCTTC	CSARDRLEQFF
TRBV27	.	.	TRBJ2-3	15	TGTGCCACCCGTGGGGTCGGGATTCACACAGATACGCAGTATTTT	CATRGVGIHTDTQYF
TRBV7-2	.	.	TRBJ2-7	14	TGTGCCAGCAGCTTAGGTTTACAGGCGTTTGTGCAGTACTTC	CASSLGLQAFVQYF
TRBV5-1	.	.	TRBJ2-5	14	TGCGCCAGCAGCTCACAGGGAGGCGAAGAGACCCAGTACTTC	CASSSQGGEETQYF
TRBV2	TRBD2	.	TRBJ2-7	18	TGTGCCAGCAGTGCTTTCGGTACTAGCGGGAGAGGTGAATACGAGCAGTACTTC	CASSAFGTSGRGEYEQYF
TRBV10-1	TRBD2	.	TRBJ2-4	17	TGCGCCAGCAGTGAGGGTCTAGCGGGAGTAGCCAAAAACATTCAGTACTTC	CASSEGLAGVAKNIQYF
TRBV18	TRBD2	.	TRBJ2-7	19	TGTGCCAGCTCACCAATTATGGCAGGGGCTAGCGGGAATATCTACGAGCAGTACTTC	CASSPIMAGASGNIYEQYF
TRBV18	TRBD2	.	TRBJ2-7	17	TGTGCCAGCTCACCAATAGCGGGAGGCCTGGGAAACTACGAGCAGTACTTC	CASSPIAGGLGNYEQYF
TRBV6-1	TRBD1	.	TRBJ1-5	15	TGTGCCAGCAGTGAAGCAGGGGGCGTGAATCAGCCCCAGCATTTT	CASSEAGGVNQPQHF
TRBV2	TRBD2	once	TRBJ2-2	15	TGTGCCAGCAGTCCCGGCCTAGCGGGAACCGGGGAGCTGTTTTTT	CASSPGLAGTGELFF
TRBV27	.	.	TRBJ2-5	13	TGTGCCAGCAGTTTTGGGGCGGAAGAGACCCAGTACTTC	CASSFGAEETQYF
TRBV28	.	.	TRBJ2-6	17	TGTGCCAGCAGTTTCGTGGGGGCGTTCTCTGGGGCCAACGTCCTGACTTTC	CASSFVGAFSGANVLTF
TRBV5-5	.	.	TRBJ2-3	15	TGTGCCAGCAGCCAGGAGTGGGCCCGCACAGATACGCAGTATTTT	CASSQEWARTDTQYF
TRBV19	TRBD2	.	TRBJ2-7	17	TGTGCCAGTAGTATTGGGACTAGCGGGACCCTCTCCTACGAGCAGTACTTC	CASSIGTSGTLSYEQYF
TRBV7-3	.	.	TRBJ2-7	14	TGTGCCAGCAGCTCCCCGGACTCGCCCTACGAGCAGTACTTC	CASSSPDSPYEQYF
TRBV18	.	.	TRBJ2-1	14	TGTGCCAGCTCAAGGGGATTCCGGTCAGATGAGCAGTTCTTC	CASSRGFRSDEQFF
TRBV18	.	.	TRBJ1-3	15	TGTGCCAGCTCACCTTACGGGGTAAATGGAAACACCATATATTTT	CASSPYGVNGNTIYF
TRBV7-3	TRBD1	.	TRBJ2-7	14	TGTGCCAGCAGCTTAGGTGGACAGGGCGGCGAGCAGTACTTC	CASSLGGQGGEQYF
TRBV5-4	TRBD1	.	TRBJ1-1	15	TGTGCCAGCAGCCCACCAGGGGGCGTCCCAACTGAAGCTTTCTTT	CASSPPGGVPTEAFF
TRBV29-1	.	.	TRBJ2-1	10	TGCAGCGGCGGATTCAATGAGCAGTTCTTC	CSGGFNEQFF
TRBV28	.	.	TRBJ2-3	12	TGTGCCAGCAGTACCCTCACGGGTACGCAGTATTTT	CASSTLTGTQYF
TRBV11-3	TRBD2	.	TRBJ2-1	17	TGTGCCAGCAGCTTAGATGTCAGTCCTAGCGGCTACAATGAGCAGTTCTTC	CASSLDVSPSGYNEQFF
TRBV20-1	.	.	TRBJ1-5	10	TGCAGTGCTGGGGTAAAGCCCCAGCATTTT	CSAGVKPQHF